Each of the 20 T cell receptor beta chains below was sequenced from the same sample in a study of T cells in Graves' hyperthyroidism and ophthalmopathy (dated by TCRdb to the late 2010s). The library was prepared using multiplex PCR. The reads were generated on an Illumina HiSeq 2000. The TCR beta CDR3 regions were amplified from the RNA transcripts. For the first round of RT-PCR on the TCR CDR3, the HTBI primer set was used together with the Qiagen OneStep RT-PCR kit. The public sequencing data were trimmed at Q25 with fastp and processed into clonotypes with MiXCR by TCRdb, which kept only in-frame beta chains. A single entry per CDR3 protein holds the most common genes and DNA from its merged rows. The sample table records roughly 700,000 distinct CDR3 sequences; 14% of these occur just once. Jointly, the top ten make up about 10% of the sample. Sequences were obtained from blood. Receptors originate from a woman under 30 with Graves' hyperthyroidism.

With respect to this clonotype: A read error may be the cause here, since a much bigger clone is one base away. The rearrangement links TRBV7-9 to TRBJ1-5, with 8 bases identical to TRBD1. The CDR3 loop spans 17 amino acids. V gave up 4 bases and J gave up 2 bases; unmatched junction bases: 10. Per the germline V gene, CDR1 is SEHNR and CDR2 is FQNEAQ (reference sequence). CDR3 sequence: CASSSGQGIKGNQPQHF. The CDR3 DNA reads as TGTGCCAGCAGCTCAGGACAGGGAATTAAGGGCAATCAGCCCCAGCATTTT.

The gene calls are TRBV11-2 and TRBJ2-1; 12 nucleotides match TRBD2. The J segment lost 10 bases and the V segment lost 4 bases, leaving 8 bases of the junction unmatched. The germline V gene encodes CDR1 SGHAT and CDR2 FQNNGV. The CDR3 is made up of 15 amino acids. CDR3 sequence: CASSSGTSGSWEQFF. CDR3 DNA sequence: TGTGCCAGCAGCTCCGGGACTAGCGGGTCCTGGGAGCAGTTCTTC. Full variable domain (remainder filled in from reference TRBV11-2 and TRBJ2-1): EAGVAQSPRYKIIEKRQSVAFWCNPISGHATLYWYQQILGQGPKLLIQFQNNGVVDDSQLPKDRFSAERLKGVDSTLKIQPAKLEDSAVYLCASSSGTSGSWEQFFGPGTRLTVL.

This clonotype was counted many times. J is TRBJ2-1 and V is TRBV7-2, with 8 bases fitting TRBD1. This CDR3 region has 15 residues. CDR1 and CDR2 (germline): SGHTA, FQGNSA. With 4 bases clipped from V and 9 bases from J, the junction kept 11 bases outside the gene matches. The CDR3 is CASSSRTGQGGEQFF. CDR3 bases: TGTGCCAGCAGCTCCCGGACAGGGCAGGGGGGTGAGCAGTTCTTC.

This clonotype was recorded at least ten times. The chain carries TRBV29-1 and TRBJ2-7; the match to TRBD1 covers 7 bases. The CDR3 has 14 amino acids. CDR1 is SQVTM, CDR2 ANQGSEA, per germline. V shed 4 bases and J 0 bases; nucleotides not matched to a gene: 6. CDR3 region: CSVAGQWPSYEQYF. Written as DNA, the CDR3 is TGCAGCGTTGCGGGACAGTGGCCCTCCTACGAGCAGTACTTC.

This clonotype was found many times. The rearrangement joins TRBV7-9 to TRBJ2-1, with 7 bases aligning to TRBD1. The V gene end was trimmed by 4 bases and the J gene end by 3 bases; junction bases not matched to a gene: 15. This CDR3 is 18 amino acids long. Germline V gene data show CDR1 as SEHNR and CDR2 as FQNEAQ (reference sequence). CDR3 loop: CASSSTPMTGFLYNEQFF. The CDR3 DNA reads as TGTGCCAGCAGCTCCACTCCGATGACAGGGTTCCTCTACAATGAGCAGTTCTTC. Complete variable domain (other parts from reference TRBV7-9 and TRBJ2-1): DTGVSQNPRHKITKRGQNVTFRCDPISEHNRLYWYRQTLGQGPEFLTYFQNEAQLEKSRLLSDRFSAERPKGSFSTLEIQRTEQGDSAMYLCASSSTPMTGFLYNEQFFGPGTRLTVL.

This clonotype came up a few times. The gene calls are TRBV4-1 and TRBJ2-7; TRBD2 matches at 8 bases. The CDR3 runs 16 residues. CDR1 and CDR2 from the germline V gene are MGHRA and YSYEKL. J was trimmed by 2 bases and V by 4 bases; bases with no gene match: 10. The CDR3 protein is CASSLRGLARTYEQYF. The CDR3 DNA is TGCGCCAGCAGCCTTCGAGGACTAGCACGGACCTACGAGCAGTACTTC.

This clonotype showed up many times. V and J are TRBV4-1 and TRBJ2-1; TRBD2 agrees at 10 bases. CDR3 length: 15 residues. Looked up from germline, CDR1 is MGHRA and CDR2 is YSYEKL. V shed 0 bases, J shed 10 bases, and the junction held 6 bases outside the gene matches. CDR3 DNA sequence: TGCGCCAGCAGCCAAGAACAGCGGGAGGGCCGCGAGCAGTTCTTC. This translates into CASSQEQREGREQFF.

This clonotype appeared many times. The rearrangement joins TRBV27 to TRBJ1-6; D remains unclear. Per germline, CDR1 MNHEY and CDR2 SMNVEV (reference sequence). Deletions cut 0 bases from V and 0 bases from J, with 12 bases between. The CDR3 consists of 18 residues. The CDR3: CASSLSRGPSSYNSPLHF. The CDR3 bases are TGTGCCAGCAGTTTATCGCGAGGGCCGAGCTCCTATAATTCACCCCTCCACTTT.

This clonotype was detected ten times or more. The chain combines TRBV2 with TRBJ1-2; 7 bases align to TRBD1. This CDR3 is built from 14 residues. J gave up 6 bases and V 6 bases, and 10 bases lay outside the gene matches. CDR1 SNHLY and CDR2 FYNNEI come from the germline V gene. In DNA, the CDR3 is TGTGCCAGCAGGCCCTCTCCAGGGGGAGATGGCTACACCTTC. This translates into CASRPSPGGDGYTF.

The chain has TRBV15 and TRBJ2-5; a weak D match, TRBD2 (6 bases). This CDR3 has 15 residues. Trimming took off 5 bases at V and 4 bases at J, with 17 bases between the two ends. Looked up from germline, CDR1 is LNHNV and CDR2 is YYDKDF (reference sequence). CDR3 DNA: TGTGCCACCAGCGAGACTAGTGGGTTTGGAGAGACCCAGTACTTC. It is translated as CATSETSGFGETQYF.

Ten or more counts support this clonotype. The V call is TRBV11-3, the J call TRBJ1-1, with D hard to call. Trimming cost V 5 bases and J 0 bases, with 19 bases left between them. Germline V lookup: CDR1 SGHNT, CDR2 YENEEA. The CDR3 sequence is 17 residues long. The CDR3 nucleotides are TGTGCCAGCAGCGGCACCGGTTACCCACCGATGAACACTGAAGCTTTCTTT. It codes for CASSGTGYPPMNTEAFF.

This clonotype has a count of ten or more. The genes are TRBV11-2 and TRBJ2-3; 12 nucleotides line up with TRBD2. The CDR3 runs 16 residues. Germline V gene sequence: CDR1 SGHAT, CDR2 FQNNGV. The V gene end was trimmed by 6 bases and the J gene end by 0 bases; junction bases not matched to a gene: 4. The CDR3 loop is CASRPGLAGSTDTQYF. The CDR3, as DNA: TGTGCCAGCAGGCCGGGACTAGCGGGTAGCACAGATACGCAGTATTTT.

V usage is TRBV20-1 and J usage is TRBJ1-4; weak D call: TRBD1 (5 bases). Germline CDR1 reads DFQATT; CDR2 reads SNEGSKA (reference sequence). This CDR3 comprises 13 residues. V lost 3 bases and J lost 5, with 10 bases in between. CDR3 sequence (DNA): TGCAGTGCTAGTAAGGGGCTCAATGAAAAACTGTTTTTT. Protein: CSASKGLNEKLFF.

The chain joins TRBV9 to TRBJ2-7, with 9 bases identical to TRBD2. The V and J ends lost 4 bases and 0 bases, in that order; junction bases with no gene match: 11. Germline V lookup: CDR1 SGDLS, CDR2 YYNGEE. CDR3 length: 17 residues. For the CDR3, the DNA is TGTGCCAGCAGCCCCGGGACTAGCCCGGATCGCTCCTACGAGCAGTACTTC. Translated: CASSPGTSPDRSYEQYF.

This clonotype appeared many times. The chain links TRBV30 to TRBJ2-5; D not certain. In germline, CDR1 is GTSNPN, CDR2 SVGIG (reference sequence). V was shortened by 0 bases and J by 6 bases, with 5 bases between the two germline ends. The CDR3 contains 11 residues. CDR3 DNA sequence: TGTGCCTGGAGTGTAAATAAGACCCAGTACTTC. Translating it yields CAWSVNKTQYF. The complete variable domain, with remaining parts taken from reference TRBV30 and TRBJ2-5, reads SQTIHQWPATLVQPVGSPLSLECTVEGTSNPNLYWYRQAAGRGLQLLFYSVGIGQISSEVPQNLSASRPQDRQFILSSKKLLLSDSGFYLCAWSVNKTQYFGPGTRLLVL.

This chain links TRBV5-6 with TRBJ1-2, with 9 positions matching TRBD1. There are 13 residues in the CDR3. Germline V gene data show CDR1 as SGHDT and CDR2 as YYEEEE. Germline trimming cut 3 bases from V and 8 bases from J; bases unmatched to any gene: 5. CDR3 residues: CASSWRDRVGYTF. CDR3 nucleotides: TGTGCCAGCAGCTGGAGGGACAGGGTGGGCTACACCTTC.

This clonotype was seen at least ten times. This chain connects TRBV5-1 to TRBJ2-2; D not resolved. Germline V gene sequence: CDR1 SGHRS, CDR2 YFSETQ. There are 12 residues in the CDR3. The ends were cut back, 4 bases at V and 7 bases at J, with 8 bases in the middle. DNA of the CDR3: TGCGCCAGCAGCCCCGATCTCGGGGAGCTGTTTTTT. Translation gives CASSPDLGELFF.

The CDR3 coding sequence is TGTGCCACCAGTGATACCCCCGGGACTAGCGGCACCGGGGAGCTGTTTTTT. Its protein is CATSDTPGTSGTGELFF. J is TRBJ2-2 and V is TRBV24-1; 11 nucleotides match TRBD2. The CDR3 sequence is 17 residues long. Per the germline V gene, CDR1 is KGHDR and CDR2 is SFDVKD. Trimming at V came to 3 bases and at J to 4 bases, leaving 6 bases not matched to a gene.

The chain uses TRBV4-1 and TRBJ2-1, with TRBD2 as a possible D gene (5 bases). CDR1 and CDR2 (germline): MGHRA, YSYEKL. The V gene lost 2 bases and the J gene lost 14 bases, with 16 bases spanning the gap. This CDR3 comprises 13 residues. In DNA form, the CDR3 reads TGCGCCAGCAGCCAACCCGCCACGGGGAAAAAGTTCTTC. Its translation: CASSQPATGKKFF.

This clonotype was counted ten times or more. This chain connects TRBV2 to TRBJ1-2; D remains ambiguous. Trimming took 1 base from V and 4 from J, leaving 7 bases between them. The CDR3 has 13 residues. Germline assignment: CDR1 SNHLY and CDR2 FYNNEI. DNA for the CDR3: TGTGCCAGCAGTGAAGGGTTGGGCTATGGCTACACCTTC. It encodes CASSEGLGYGYTF.